The next 15 T cell receptor beta chains were all read from a single sample in a study of shared clonotypes between healthy human individuals. Sequenced by immunoSEQ multiplex PCR; TCRdb stores in-frame clones only, minus some. This table has 950,000 to 1,100,000 clones, about 75% appearing once. The sample comprised memory CD4+ T cells sorted from blood. This sample's subset: CD45RA-negative fraction. The source of these receptors is a man aged 18 to 29 in good health.

Written as DNA, the CDR3 is TGTGCCAGCAGTTTAAAAGATAGCAATCAGCCCCAGCATTTT. It codes for CASSLKDSNQPQHF. J is TRBJ1-5 and V is TRBV27; unclear D gene. Germline V gives CDR1 MNHEY, CDR2 SMNVEV (reference sequence). The CDR3 loop spans 14 amino acids. Trimming left V 2 bases short and J 0 bases short, with 5 bases between.

The V call is TRBV11-2, the J call TRBJ2-1; TRBD2 matches at 10 bases. CDR3 length: 16 residues. Germline assignment: CDR1 SGHAT and CDR2 FQNNGV. Unmatched junction bases numbered 15, after V lost 6 bases and J lost 10 bases. CDR3 sequence reads: CASRPQWSSGGSEQFF. In nucleotides, the CDR3 is TGTGCCAGCAGACCACAATGGTCTAGCGGGGGTTCCGAGCAGTTCTTC.

The V and J genes are TRBV5-6 and TRBJ2-3; tentative D call: TRBD2 (6 bases). V was trimmed by 0 bases and J by 7 bases, leaving 9 bases between them. The CDR3 has 13 amino acids. Germline CDR1 SGHDT, CDR2 YYEEEE. The CDR3 loop is CASSLGGVYTQYF. In nucleotides, the CDR3 is TGTGCCAGCAGCTTGGGCGGGGTTTATACGCAGTATTTT.

Written as DNA, the CDR3 is TGTGCCAGCAGCTTAGGGGACGGTAAGACCCAGTACTTC. Amino acid sequence: CASSLGDGKTQYF. This rearrangement joins TRBV7-2 to TRBJ2-5; D could derive from TRBD1 or TRBD2 (5 bases each). The germline CDR1 and CDR2 sequences are SGHTA and FQGNSA. The CDR3 loop spans 13 amino acids. Trimming stripped 1 base from V and 6 bases from J, with 9 bases between.

The chain links TRBV18 to TRBJ1-5, with 8 bases matching TRBD1. The CDR3 is made up of 19 amino acids. V lost 2 bases, J lost 1 base, and 13 bases stayed unmatched. Germline CDR1 and CDR2: KGHSH and LQKENI. The CDR3: CASSPRAGGFPVSNQPQHF. The DNA for the CDR3 is TGTGCCAGCTCACCAAGGGCAGGGGGCTTTCCGGTGAGCAATCAGCCCCAGCATTTT.

The chain carries TRBV28 and TRBJ2-3; maybe TRBD1 (6 bases). CDR1 is MDHEN, CDR2 SYDVKM, per germline. The V end lost 6 bases, the J end lost 4 bases, and 14 bases lay between the germline ends. There are 14 residues in the CDR3. The CDR3 nucleotides are TGTGCCAGCAGCCTGACAGGTTATGCAGATACGCAGTATTTT. It specifies CASSLTGYADTQYF.

V and J are TRBV7-2 and TRBJ2-1; D gene uncertain. V dropped 2 bases and J dropped 7 bases, with 9 bases sitting between them. The CDR3 totals 13 residues. Germline V gives CDR1 SGHTA, CDR2 FQGNSA. In DNA, the CDR3 is TGTGCCAGCAGCTTACCCCAAGTAAATGAGCAGTTCTTC. Translation: CASSLPQVNEQFF.

This clone was seen a few times. The V gene is TRBV7-9, the J gene TRBJ2-2; 7 positions match TRBD1. The ends lost 4 bases at V and 6 bases at J; junction bases unmatched: 8. The germline CDR1 and CDR2 sequences are SEHNR and FQNEAQ (reference sequence). This CDR3 comprises 15 residues. The CDR3 reads CASSSGQAVAGELFF. The CDR3 nucleotides read TGTGCCAGCAGCTCTGGACAGGCCGTGGCCGGGGAGCTGTTTTTT.

The genes are TRBV11-1 and TRBJ1-3; D gene ambiguous. Looked up from germline, CDR1 is SGHAT and CDR2 is FQDESV (reference sequence). This CDR3 region has 15 residues. The ends were cut back, 5 bases at V and 3 bases at J, with 14 bases in the middle. The CDR3 spells CASSPTRGFGNTIYF. The CDR3 nucleotides are TGTGCCAGCAGCCCAACACGGGGATTTGGAAACACCATATATTTT.

J is TRBJ2-1 and V is TRBV5-4, with 12 bases matching TRBD2. Per the germline V gene, CDR1 is SGHNT and CDR2 is YYREEE (reference sequence). V shed 4 bases and J 0 bases; nucleotides not matched to a gene: 11. CDR3 length: 19 residues. The CDR3 DNA follows: TGTGCCAGCAGCCCCCCCGGGACTAGCGGGTCATTCTCCTACAATGAGCAGTTCTTC. As protein: CASSPPGTSGSFSYNEQFF. Complete variable domain (other parts from reference TRBV5-4 and TRBJ2-1): ETGVTQSPTHLIKTRGQQVTLRCSSQSGHNTVSWYQQALGQGPQFIFQYYREEENGRGNFPPRFSGLQFPNYSSELNVNALELDDSALYLCASSPPGTSGSFSYNEQFFGPGTRLTVL.

This clone has just a few counts. The chain combines TRBV11-2 with TRBJ1-2; D uncertain. The germline V gene has CDR1 SGHAT and CDR2 FQNNGV. The CDR3 runs to 15 residues. Trimming cost V 3 bases and J 4 bases, with 15 bases left between them. This CDR3 is CASSLGNGISYGYTF. CDR3 nucleotides: TGTGCCAGCAGCTTGGGTAATGGGATCAGCTATGGCTACACCTTC. Full variable domain (outside the CDR3, taken from reference TRBV11-2 and TRBJ1-2): EAGVAQSPRYKIIEKRQSVAFWCNPISGHATLYWYQQILGQGPKLLIQFQNNGVVDDSQLPKDRFSAERLKGVDSTLKIQPAKLEDSAVYLCASSLGNGISYGYTFGSGTRLTVV.

The chain joins TRBV7-3 to TRBJ2-2, with 7 bases fitting TRBD1. CDR3 length: 15 residues. The germline CDR1 and CDR2 sequences are SGHTA and FQGTGA. Trimming cost V 5 bases and J 0 bases; bases outside gene matches: 3. This CDR3 is CASSRGQTNTGELFF. DNA for the CDR3: TGTGCCAGCAGCAGGGGACAGACGAACACCGGGGAGCTGTTTTTT.

The chain is built from TRBV28 and TRBJ2-4; D not certain. This CDR3 is 13 amino acids long. Germline V gene lookup returns CDR1 MDHEN and CDR2 SYDVKM. V was pared by 5 bases and J by 3 bases, with 8 bases between. CDR3 sequence (DNA): TGTGCCAGCAGTAAGGGCGTCAAAAACATTCAGTACTTC. It yields the protein CASSKGVKNIQYF.

This clone has only a few counts. This sequence joins TRBV25-1 and TRBJ1-2; D call uncertain. This CDR3 is built from 11 residues. From germline, CDR1 is MGHDK and CDR2 SYGVNS. V shed 5 bases and J shed 7 bases, with 8 bases lying between them. CDR3 protein: CASSSGGGYTF. In nucleotides, the CDR3 is TGTGCCAGCAGTTCGGGTGGTGGCTACACCTTC.

The chain has TRBV6-5 and TRBJ2-5, with 7 bases aligning to TRBD1. The J call could be wrong; TRBJ2-7 is a better fit for the DNA end. The CDR3 covers 12 residues. CDR1 and CDR2 (germline): MNHEY, SVGAGI. The CDR3 DNA sequence: TGTGCCACGACTACAGGGGCGTACGAGCAGTACTTC. The encoded protein is CATTTGAYEQYF.